This paragraph reports one T cell receptor (beta chain). The same CDR3 arises from other DNA sequences in this sample as well. This sample was taken from a study of blood T cell repertoires in COVID-19. Across the whole study: The samples span acute and convalescent COVID-19 from the United States, Italy and Spain.

The method was immunoSEQ multiplex PCR; TCRdb's version includes in-frame clones alone and lacks a portion of them. The sample consists of about 190,000 clones, about 89% of them appearing once. The receptor's source is a middle-aged man with acute or convalescent COVID-19. Material for sequencing was peripheral blood.

The CDR3 is CASSDRGGTDTQYF. The CDR3 nucleotides read TGTGCCAGCAGTGACCGGGGGGGCACAGATACGCAGTATTTT. V gene TRBV6-4 combines with J gene TRBJ2-3; 7 bases agree with TRBD2. With 2 bases clipped from V and 1 base from J, the junction kept 0 bases outside the gene matches. Germline CDR1 is MRHNA and CDR2 is SNTAGT. This CDR3 region has 14 residues.